Each of the 24 T cell receptor beta chains below was sequenced from the same sample in a study of T cell changes during pregnancy in multiple sclerosis. This table comes from immunoSEQ multiplex PCR, and its TCRdb copy is limited to in-frame clones, with some not included. Altogether some 67,000 clones are present, roughly nine tenths being singletons, with the ten largest covering about 1.6%. Sample: peripheral blood, taken after pregnancy. Receptors originate from a female donor with multiple sclerosis, enrolled in a pregnancy study.

The chain is built from TRBV4-2 and TRBJ2-7; 8 bases are shared with TRBD1. CDR1 is LGHNA, CDR2 YNFKEQ, per germline. V shed 4 bases, J shed 3 bases, and the junction held 5 bases outside the gene matches. CDR3 length equals 14 residues. CDR3: CASSPVGQGYEQYF. In DNA form, the CDR3 reads TGTGCCAGCAGCCCGGTAGGACAGGGCTACGAGCAGTACTTC.

As DNA, the CDR3 is TGTGCCAGCAGTTTATACAGGGTCTACGAGCAGTACTTC. Translating it yields CASSLYRVYEQYF. This chain joins TRBV28 and TRBJ2-7; D is possibly TRBD1 (6 bases). CDR1 MDHEN and CDR2 SYDVKM come from the germline V gene. Trimming cost V 1 base and J 3 bases, with 7 bases left between them. This CDR3 spans 13 amino acids.

The genes are TRBV18 and TRBJ1-1; D is uncertain. CDR3 size: 15 residues. V lost 0 bases and J 6 bases, leaving 14 bases between the germline ends. Germline V gene sequence: CDR1 KGHSH, CDR2 LQKENI. The DNA for the CDR3 is TGTGCCAGCTCACCACCTGGGCTGAGGGCGGCTGAAGCTTTCTTT. It encodes CASSPPGLRAAEAFF. Supplemented by reference TRBV18 and TRBJ1-1, the full variable domain reads NAGVMQNPRHLVRRRGQEARLRCSPMKGHSHVYWYRQLPEEGLKFMVYLQKENIIDESGMPKERFSAEFPKEGPSILRIQQVVRGDSAAYFCASSPPGLRAAEAFFGQGTRLTVV.

The rearrangement joins TRBV11-2 to TRBJ1-4; 8 nucleotides agree with TRBD1. Trimming removed 1 base from V and 7 bases from J; junction bases left unmatched: 5. CDR1 is SGHAT and CDR2 is FQNNGV in the germline V gene. The length of the CDR3 is 15 residues. The CDR3 loop is CASSLGPDRVEKLFF. DNA of the CDR3: TGTGCCAGCAGCTTAGGCCCGGACAGGGTTGAAAAACTGTTTTTT.

The chain uses TRBV2 and TRBJ2-5; weak D call: TRBD1 (5 bases). Per germline, CDR1 SNHLY and CDR2 FYNNEI. The CDR3 sequence is 14 residues long. The V gene lost 9 bases and the J gene lost 0 bases, with 14 bases spanning the gap. The CDR3 DNA is TGTGCCAGGACGAAAGACAGTTACCAAGAGACCCAGTACTTC. This encodes CARTKDSYQETQYF.

CDR3 residues: CASSLAVDRGGEQFF. Here the CDR3 DNA reads TGCGCCAGCAGCTTGGCCGTGGATCGGGGGGGTGAGCAGTTCTTC. This chain connects TRBV5-1 to TRBJ2-1; TRBD2 aligns across 8 bases. V dropped 0 bases and J dropped 9; count of bases not matched to a gene: 8. This CDR3 has 15 residues. Germline V gene lookup returns CDR1 SGHRS and CDR2 YFSETQ.

The V and J genes are TRBV19 and TRBJ2-7; 13 bases fit TRBD2. Germline V gene data show CDR1 as LNHDA and CDR2 as SQIVND (reference sequence). V shed 10 bases, J shed 4 bases, and the junction held 10 bases outside the gene matches. The CDR3 length is 15 residues. The CDR3 nucleotides read TGTGCCACAAACGCCGGGACTAGCGGGACTTACGAGCAGTACTTC. Encoded protein: CATNAGTSGTYEQYF.

The V call is TRBV19, the J call TRBJ1-1; weak D call: TRBD1 (6 bases). The CDR3 consists of 13 residues. Germline V gene sequence: CDR1 LNHDA, CDR2 SQIVND (reference sequence). The V and J ends lost 3 bases and 6 bases respectively, with 11 bases between them. CDR3 sequence: CASSMGGGAEAFF. CDR3 coding DNA: TGTGCCAGTAGTATGGGGGGGGGCGCTGAAGCTTTCTTT.

J is TRBJ1-1 and V is TRBV6-5, with no clear D. This CDR3 is built from 13 residues. V lost 4 bases and J 1 base, leaving 7 bases between the germline ends. Germline V CDR1 and CDR2: MNHEY, SVGAGI. CDR3 in amino acids: CASSWQENTEAFF. In nucleotides, the CDR3 is TGTGCCAGCAGTTGGCAGGAGAACACTGAAGCTTTCTTT.

The J gene is TRBJ2-3, the V gene TRBV7-2; maybe TRBD1 (5 bases). Looked up from germline, CDR1 is SGHTA and CDR2 is FQGNSA. Trimming cost V 2 bases and J 2 bases, with 8 bases left between them. The CDR3 covers 14 residues. As DNA, the CDR3 is TGTGCCAGCAGCTTAAGACAGAACACAGATACGCAGTATTTT. As protein: CASSLRQNTDTQYF.

The chain carries TRBV30 and TRBJ2-7, with 9 bases that match TRBD2. The CDR3 extends over 13 amino acids. J gave up 2 bases and V 4 bases, and 3 bases lay outside the gene matches. CDR1 is GTSNPN and CDR2 is SVGIG in the germline V gene (reference sequence). The CDR3 nucleotides are TGTGCCTGGAATAGCGGGGGTACCTACGAGCAGTACTTC. It yields the protein CAWNSGGTYEQYF.

This chain connects TRBV18 to TRBJ1-3; 7 nucleotides agree with TRBD1. CDR3 length equals 15 residues. V gave up 2 bases and J gave up 6 bases; unmatched junction bases: 7. In germline, CDR1 is KGHSH, CDR2 LQKENI. For the CDR3, the DNA is TGTGCCAGCTCACCATACGACAGGGTACTAAACACCATATATTTT. Translating it yields CASSPYDRVLNTIYF.

The chain joins TRBV12-5 to TRBJ1-1, with 7 bases that match TRBD1. Trimming took 5 bases from V and 1 from J; bases not matched to a gene: 4. Germline V gene sequence: CDR1 LGHNT, CDR2 FRNRAP. This CDR3 has 14 residues. Written as DNA, the CDR3 is TGTGCTAGTGGTGCAGGGGGAGAGAACACTGAAGCTTTCTTT. Protein: CASGAGGENTEAFF. The full variable domain, completed using reference TRBV12-5 and TRBJ1-1, is DARVTQTPRHKVTEMGQEVTMRCQPILGHNTVFWYRQTMMQGLELLAYFRNRAPLDDSGMPKDRFSAEMPDATLATLKIQPSEPRDSAVYFCASGAGGENTEAFFGQGTRLTVV.

This rearrangement joins TRBV5-3 to TRBJ1-2; 7 positions agree with TRBD1. TRBV5-3 is labeled an ORF, and its function is uncertain. The CDR3 extends over 17 amino acids. Trimming at V came to 4 bases and at J to 0 bases, leaving 12 bases not matched to a gene. CDR3 protein: CARSQGQTATPNYGYTF. DNA for the CDR3: TGTGCCAGAAGCCAGGGACAGACCGCTACCCCTAACTATGGCTACACCTTC.

In the case of this clone: Germline is not matched at one junction end, which may reflect a read error. The chain combines TRBV4-3 with TRBJ1-2; D remains unclear. This CDR3 has 15 amino acids. Germline assignment: CDR1 LGHNA and CDR2 YSLEER. CDR3 sequence: CASSKDARVDYGYTF. Written as DNA, the CDR3 is TGCGCCAGCAGCAAAGACGCGAGAGTTGACTATGGCTACACCTTC.

This chain uses TRBV28 with TRBJ2-6, with TRBD2 as a possible D gene (6 bases). V lost 3 bases to trimming and J lost 1 base, with 10 bases between them. The CDR3 spans 16 residues. Germline assignment: CDR1 MDHEN and CDR2 SYDVKM. The CDR3 coding sequence is TGTGCCAGCAGTTTGCCGGGGGAGTCTGGGGCCAACGTCCTGACTTTC. This encodes CASSLPGESGANVLTF.

The CDR3 sequence is CASSQDRPSGVATDTQYF. In DNA, the CDR3 is TGCGCCAGCAGCCAAGATCGGCCTAGCGGGGTAGCCACAGATACGCAGTATTTT. The V call is TRBV4-3, the J call TRBJ2-3; 9 bases line up with TRBD2. CDR3 length: 18 residues. The V and J ends lost 0 bases and 2 bases, in that order; junction bases with no gene match: 9. Looked up from germline, CDR1 is LGHNA and CDR2 is YSLEER.

Comment on this clone: At one end the junction does not follow the germline gene, possibly because of a read error. The rearrangement links TRBV7-7 to TRBJ2-3, with D possibly matching TRBD2 (5 bases). Germline V gene sequence: CDR1 SSHAT, CDR2 FNYEAQ (reference sequence). This CDR3 region has 14 residues. The CDR3 DNA sequence: TGTGCTAGCAGCGTTCAGATGGAGGCACTTGCGCAGTATTTT. Protein: CASSVQMEALAQYF.

This clone was seen a single time. This sequence joins TRBV18 and TRBJ1-2, with no clear D. Germline V CDR1 and CDR2: KGHSH, LQKENI. The CDR3 loop spans 15 amino acids. V shed 5 bases and J shed 0 bases, with 13 bases lying between them. The chain's CDR3 is CASSFNDGANYGYTF. The CDR3 DNA reads TGTGCCAGCTCATTCAACGACGGAGCTAACTATGGCTACACCTTC.

The rearrangement links TRBV18 to TRBJ1-1; 8 bases map to TRBD1. This CDR3 has 17 residues. With 0 bases clipped from V and 4 bases from J, the junction kept 10 bases outside the gene matches. Germline CDR1 is KGHSH and CDR2 is LQKENI. CDR3 amino acids: CASSPPPGGAKGTEAFF. In DNA, the CDR3 is TGTGCCAGCTCACCACCCCCAGGGGGCGCAAAGGGCACTGAAGCTTTCTTT.

This clone is judged medium-sized. The chain combines TRBV28 with TRBJ2-2; 10 bases fit TRBD2. The CDR3 is made up of 19 amino acids. V dropped 2 bases and J dropped 4; count of bases not matched to a gene: 13. The V gene's germline CDR1 is MDHEN and CDR2 SYDVKM. The CDR3 coding sequence is TGTGCCAGCAGTTTAGATCCCAGTACGCTAGCGGGAGTCACCGGGGAGCTGTTTTTT. Its protein is CASSLDPSTLAGVTGELFF.

This clone was found once. The chain is built from TRBV10-3 and TRBJ1-2; 7 bases are shared with TRBD1. Germline trimming cut 2 bases from V and 4 bases from J; bases unmatched to any gene: 7. Germline lookup yields CDR1 ENHRY and CDR2 SYGVKD. This CDR3 region has 15 residues. CDR3 sequence (DNA): TGTGCCATCAGTGAGGGGGAAGGGGGCATCTATGGCTACACCTTC. This codes for CAISEGEGGIYGYTF.

V gene TRBV19 combines with J gene TRBJ2-1; the D gene is possibly TRBD2 (6 bases). The CDR3 loop spans 15 amino acids. The V gene's germline CDR1 is LNHDA and CDR2 SQIVND (reference sequence). Trimming pared 4 bases from V and 0 bases from J, leaving 10 bases between. CDR3 loop: CASSRGDSSYNEQFF. The DNA of the CDR3 is TGTGCCAGTAGTAGGGGGGATAGCTCCTACAATGAGCAGTTCTTC.

This clone was picked up a small number of times. V usage is TRBV5-1 and J usage is TRBJ1-1, with D uncertain. This CDR3 region has 14 residues. The germline V and J ends were trimmed by 4 bases and 1 base, with 11 bases remaining between them. Per the germline V gene, CDR1 is SGHRS and CDR2 is YFSETQ. The CDR3 loop reads CASSREGENTEAFF. CDR3 bases: TGCGCCAGCAGCCGGGAAGGAGAGAACACTGAAGCTTTCTTT.